The 14 T cell receptor beta chains in this list originate from one sample, sequenced in a study of monozygotic twins with inflammatory bowel disease. TCRdb re-analyzed the 5' RACE reads; it lists each CDR3 protein once, without DNA. This listing includes over 150,000 distinct CDR3 sequences. Specimen: blood. Receptors originate from a human donor with ulcerative colitis or Crohn's disease, or a healthy co-twin of an affected twin (not recorded which).

The chain couples TRBV3-1 to TRBJ2-1; TCRdb's D call of TRBD2 is untestable without DNA. The CDR3 runs to 14 residues. Germline lookup yields CDR1 LGHDT and CDR2 YNNKEL (reference sequence). This CDR3 is CASSQPGLGNEQFF.

The chain recombines TRBV20-1 with TRBJ2-1; checking the TCRdb D call of TRBD1 is not possible without DNA. This CDR3 contains 12 residues. Germline CDR1 DFQATT, CDR2 SNEGSKA (reference sequence). CDR3 sequence reads: CSAPKGGNEQFF.

The chain employs TRBV12-3 or TRBV12-4 and TRBJ2-3; with no DNA, the TCRdb D assignment of TRBD1 cannot be verified. The CDR3 runs 13 residues. The CDR3 region is CASSLQGAYTQYF.

The chain joins TRBV4-1 to TRBJ2-1; TCRdb selects TRBD1, and the lack of DNA leaves this call unchecked. The CDR3 covers 17 residues. Germline V gene sequence: CDR1 MGHRA, CDR2 YSYEKL. CDR3 region: CASSRNVWDRVPSEQFF.

This chain links TRBV20-1 with TRBJ2-7; there is no DNA to check the TCRdb D call of TRBD2. Germline V gives CDR1 DFQATT, CDR2 SNEGSKA (reference sequence). CDR3 length: 17 amino acids. CDR3 region: CSARDPETSGTIYEQYF.

The chain combines TRBV7-9 with TRBJ1-2; TCRdb selects TRBD1, and the lack of DNA leaves this call unchecked. The germline V gene encodes CDR1 SEHNR and CDR2 FQNEAQ (reference sequence). The CDR3 runs 16 residues. The CDR3 sequence: CASKVRGRGVNYGYTF. The variable domain in full, with the rest retrieved from reference TRBV7-9 and TRBJ1-2, is DTGVSQNPRHKITKRGQNVTFRCDPISEHNRLYWYRQTLGQGPEFLTYFQNEAQLEKSRLLSDRFSAERPKGSFSTLEIQRTEQGDSAMYLCASKVRGRGVNYGYTFGSGTRLTVV.

This CDR3 reads CASRVTGTGNSEQYF. The chain uses TRBV11-2 and TRBJ2-7; TCRdb gives TRBD1 as the D gene, but with no DNA this cannot be confirmed. Per the germline V gene, CDR1 is SGHAT and CDR2 is FQNNGV. The CDR3 has 15 residues.

The gene calls are TRBV25-1 and TRBJ1-5; TCRdb calls TRBD1, which cannot be checked without DNA. CDR1 MGHDK and CDR2 SYGVNS come from the germline V gene. This CDR3 has 15 amino acids. The CDR3 here is CASSEGDRGLQPQHF. The variable domain in full, with the rest retrieved from reference TRBV25-1 and TRBJ1-5, is EADIYQTPRYLVIGTGKKITLECSQTMGHDKMYWYQQDPGMELHLIHYSYGVNSTEKGDLSSESTVSRIRTEHFPLTLESARPSHTSQYLCASSEGDRGLQPQHFGDGTRLSIL.

V is TRBV20-1 and J is TRBJ2-3; TCRdb reports TRBD2, a call that lacks DNA to check it against. The germline V gene has CDR1 DFQATT and CDR2 SNEGSKA (reference sequence). This CDR3 has 14 amino acids. The chain's CDR3 is CSATPGGGTDTQYF.

This chain links TRBV12-3 or TRBV12-4 with TRBJ1-6. The CDR3 extends over 12 amino acids. CDR3 protein: CASRYLNSPLHF.

The CDR3 sequence is CASSQVTGENTEAFF. The J gene is TRBJ1-1, the V gene TRBV4-3; with no DNA, the TCRdb D assignment of TRBD1 cannot be verified. The CDR3 covers 15 residues. Germline values: CDR1 LGHNA, CDR2 YSLEER.

V usage is TRBV19 and J usage is TRBJ1-4; TCRdb returns TRBD1, unconfirmable since there is no DNA. This CDR3 is 13 amino acids long. CDR1 LNHDA and CDR2 SQIVND come from the germline V gene (reference sequence). Here the CDR3 reads CATRDRVNEKLFF.

The chain uses TRBV4-1 and TRBJ2-1; the D call of TRBD1 rests on TCRdb alone, since no DNA is present to check it. The CDR3 totals 18 residues. The germline V gene has CDR1 MGHRA and CDR2 YSYEKL. The CDR3 spells CASSQGVGGGLYYNEQFF.

V and J are TRBV5-6 and TRBJ1-2; TCRdb calls TRBD1, which cannot be checked without DNA. Germline CDR1 and CDR2: SGHDT and YYEEEE. The CDR3 length is 14 residues. The CDR3 loop is CASSPGIINYGYTF.